The clone carrying this TCR beta chain was seen a few times. As to time point: pre-sensitization, week 0. Documented treatment: therapeutic diphenylcyclopropenone sensitization with weekly scalp DPC. TCRdb reanalysed the RACE reads using MiXCR and keeps one entry per CDR3 protein. The table lists roughly 110,000 distinct CDR3 sequences, 9% to 15% of them singletons. Germline values: CDR1 SGHAT, CDR2 FQNNGV. This CDR3 has 13 amino acids. The V end lost 5 bases, the J end lost 6 bases, and 13 bases lay between the germline ends. The data derive from a study of human T cells and chemical hapten exposure. The V call is TRBV11-2, the J call TRBJ1-1; D call uncertain. Specimen: whole blood, collected in connection with sensitization to the hapten diphenylcyclopropenone (DPC). This TCR derives from a woman aged 50 to 65 with alopecia areata. Some clones in this sample may be carry-over from other donors' samples. Here the CDR3 reads CASSLSLQSEAFF. The CDR3 DNA reads as TGTGCCAGCAGCCTAAGTCTTCAGTCTGAAGCTTTCTTT.